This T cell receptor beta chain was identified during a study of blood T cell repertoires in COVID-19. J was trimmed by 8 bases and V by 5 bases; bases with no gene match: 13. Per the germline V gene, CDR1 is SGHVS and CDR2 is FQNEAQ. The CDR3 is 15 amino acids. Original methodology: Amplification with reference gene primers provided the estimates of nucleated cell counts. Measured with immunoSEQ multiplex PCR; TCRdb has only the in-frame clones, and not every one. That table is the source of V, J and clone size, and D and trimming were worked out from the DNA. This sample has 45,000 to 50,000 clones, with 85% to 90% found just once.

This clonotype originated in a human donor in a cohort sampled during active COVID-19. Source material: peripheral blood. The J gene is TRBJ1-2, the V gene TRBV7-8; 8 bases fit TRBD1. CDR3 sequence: CASSPGGQAFSGYTF. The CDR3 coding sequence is TGTGCCAGCAGCCCAGGGGGCCAGGCTTTTTCGGGCTACACCTTC. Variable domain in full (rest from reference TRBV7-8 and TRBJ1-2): GAGVSQSPRYKVAKRGQDVALRCDPISGHVSLFWYQQALGQGPEFLTYFQNEAQLDKSGLPSDRFFAERPEGSVSTLKIQRTQQEDSAVYLCASSPGGQAFSGYTFGSGTRLTVV.